The 18 T cell receptor beta chains in this list originate from one sample, sequenced in a study of CXCR3-negative and CXCR3-positive naive CD8 T cells. Via 5' RACE with UMI labels, TRB cDNA libraries were prepared. Each CDR3 protein gets one entry in TCRdb, which reprocessed the 5' RACE reads and gives no DNA. This sample's table has about 57,000 distinct CDR3 sequences. Sequenced material: memory CD8+ T cells from blood. These receptors originate from a human donor in good health. Some clones in this sample may be carry-over from other donors' samples.

The V and J genes are TRBV11-2 and TRBJ2-5; TCRdb gives TRBD1 as the D gene, but with no DNA this cannot be confirmed. The CDR3 extends over 16 amino acids. In germline, CDR1 is SGHAT, CDR2 FQNNGV. The CDR3 spells CASSLVRDMYQETQYF.

The CDR3 loop reads CASNSGAAHEQYF. V gene TRBV25-1 combines with J gene TRBJ2-7; the TRBD1 assignment by TCRdb is unverifiable without DNA. The CDR3 has 13 residues. Per the germline V gene, CDR1 is MGHDK and CDR2 is SYGVNS.

By frequency, this clonotype registers medium-sized (0.01 to 0.1%). The rearrangement uses TRBV29-1 and TRBJ2-1; TCRdb's D call of TRBD1 is untestable without DNA. There are 14 residues in the CDR3. Germline assignment: CDR1 SQVTM and CDR2 ANQGSEA. CDR3 sequence: CSAEAEPGYNEQFF.

The gene calls are TRBV20-1 and TRBJ2-3; TCRdb indicates TRBD2, and absent DNA this call remains unverified. This CDR3 has 13 amino acids. The germline V gene encodes CDR1 DFQATT and CDR2 SNEGSKA (reference sequence). The CDR3 is CSARTSGTPTQYF.

The gene calls are TRBV27 and TRBJ1-1; TCRdb designates TRBD1, a call that cannot be tested without DNA. Germline V CDR1 and CDR2: MNHEY, SMNVEV (reference sequence). The CDR3 spans 13 residues. The CDR3 spells CASTQAAGTEAFF.

V and J are TRBV20-1 and TRBJ2-1; TCRdb returns TRBD2, unconfirmable since there is no DNA. The CDR3 runs 14 residues. Germline CDR1 reads DFQATT; CDR2 reads SNEGSKA (reference sequence). The CDR3 is CSARRLAEDNEQFF.

The chain joins TRBV5-1 to TRBJ2-5. In germline, CDR1 is SGHRS, CDR2 YFSETQ. This CDR3 has 12 residues. The CDR3 spells CASSLTDGTQYF.

The CDR3 spells CASSYLPGGNIQYF. This chain uses TRBV6-2 or TRBV6-3 with TRBJ2-4; TCRdb's assignment of TRBD1 cannot be checked, as there is no DNA. Germline lookup yields CDR1 MNHEY and CDR2 SVGEGT. This CDR3 spans 14 amino acids.

J is TRBJ2-1 and V is TRBV4-2; TCRdb picks TRBD2, but there is no DNA to check that call. Germline values: CDR1 LGHNA, CDR2 YNFKEQ. The CDR3 contains 15 residues. The CDR3 sequence is CASSQVAGSYNEQFF.

This chain links TRBV6-2 or TRBV6-3 with TRBJ1-1. Germline CDR1 is MNHEY and CDR2 is SVGEGT. CDR3 length equals 16 residues. CDR3 sequence: CASSYSGERMNTEAFF.

The V and J genes are TRBV28 and TRBJ2-2; the D gene TCRdb calls, TRBD1, cannot be checked with no DNA. This CDR3 spans 13 amino acids. The V gene's germline CDR1 is MDHEN and CDR2 SYDVKM. The CDR3: CASSFRGPGELFF.

The chain joins TRBV19 to TRBJ2-1; TCRdb reports TRBD1, a call that lacks DNA to check it against. CDR1 and CDR2 from the germline V gene are LNHDA and SQIVND (reference sequence). The CDR3 extends over 14 amino acids. The CDR3 is CASSSPGDTNEQFF.

The chain is built from TRBV20-1 and TRBJ2-7. There are 14 residues in the CDR3. Germline lookup yields CDR1 DFQATT and CDR2 SNEGSKA (reference sequence). CDR3 sequence reads: CSASGEGSSYEQYF.

V gene TRBV20-1 combines with J gene TRBJ1-2; TCRdb's D call of TRBD1 is untestable without DNA. The CDR3 has 14 residues. From germline, CDR1 is DFQATT and CDR2 SNEGSKA (reference sequence). CDR3 amino acids: CSARDLQGFDGYTF.

The chain recombines TRBV6-1 with TRBJ1-5. CDR1 is MNHNS and CDR2 is SASEGT in the germline V gene. There are 11 residues in the CDR3. CDR3 sequence: CASSEVMPQHF.

The chain links TRBV25-1 to TRBJ2-1. Germline CDR1 reads MGHDK; CDR2 reads SYGVNS. The CDR3 has 12 residues. CDR3 region: CASSESTDEQFF. Based on the CDR3 plus reference TRBV25-1 and TRBJ2-1, the full variable domain is EADIYQTPRYLVIGTGKKITLECSQTMGHDKMYWYQQDPGMELHLIHYSYGVNSTEKGDLSSESTVSRIRTEHFPLTLESARPSHTSQYLCASSESTDEQFFGPGTRLTVL.

The rearrangement links TRBV21-1 to TRBJ2-5; the TRBD2 assignment by TCRdb is unverifiable without DNA. TRBV21-1 counts as a pseudogene. This CDR3 spans 16 amino acids. CDR3 loop: CASSKALAGGKETQYF.

The rearrangement links TRBV20-1 to TRBJ2-1; there is no DNA to check the TCRdb D call of TRBD2. From germline, CDR1 is DFQATT and CDR2 SNEGSKA (reference sequence). CDR3 length: 12 amino acids. CDR3 amino acids: CSARASWPEQFF.